A single sample is the source of the 5 T cell receptor beta chains below, sequenced in a study of blood T cells in healthy people across ages. Sample-barcoded 5' priming and a J-beta primer mix drove a second PCR of about 6 to 11 cycles. MiXCR was run by TCRdb on the 5' RACE reads, yielding one entry per CDR3 protein. Among about 800,000 distinct CDR3 sequences listed, about 46% were seen once. Sequenced: blood. Receptors were obtained from an elderly man in good health.

This chain connects TRBV12-3 or TRBV12-4 to TRBJ2-3; 7 bases align to TRBD2. CDR3 length equals 15 residues. V lost 6 bases to trimming and J lost 5 bases; unmatched junction nucleotides: 11. The CDR3: CASSFGAQRGDTQYF. The CDR3 DNA sequence: TGTGCCAGCAGCTTTGGGGCCCAGCGGGGAGATACGCAGTATTTT.

The CDR3 spells CASSRLPASGSYNEQFF. CDR3 nucleotide sequence: TGTGCCAGCAGCCGCCTCCCGGCTAGCGGGAGCTACAATGAGCAGTTCTTC. This chain uses TRBV7-3 with TRBJ2-1, with 10 positions matching TRBD2. The CDR3 extends over 17 amino acids. Germline loops: CDR1 SGHTA, CDR2 FQGTGA. Trimming removed 5 bases from V and 3 bases from J; junction bases left unmatched: 10. Full variable domain (rest looked up from reference TRBV7-3 and TRBJ2-1): GAGVSQTPSNKVTEKGKYVELRCDPISGHTALYWYRQSLGQGPEFLIYFQGTGAADDSGLPNDRFFAVRPEGSVSTLKIQRTERGDSAVYLCASSRLPASGSYNEQFFGPGTRLTVL.

This sequence joins TRBV7-3 and TRBJ2-1; either TRBD1 or TRBD2 may fit D (5 bases each). V lost 5 bases, J lost 10 bases, and 15 bases lay in between. There are 13 residues in the CDR3. Germline V gene data show CDR1 as SGHTA and CDR2 as FQGTGA. The CDR3 loop is CASSPTRQGEQFF. CDR3 nucleotides: TGTGCCAGCAGCCCAACTAGGCAGGGCGAGCAGTTCTTC.

This clonotype occurred many times. The V and J genes are TRBV11-2 and TRBJ1-1; D is unclear. V was clipped by 5 bases and J by 4 bases, with 11 bases between them. The CDR3 is made up of 13 amino acids. The germline V gene has CDR1 SGHAT and CDR2 FQNNGV. The CDR3, as DNA: TGTGCCAGCAGCCGGCGGGTGACCACTGAAGCTTTCTTT. It yields the protein CASSRRVTTEAFF.

The chain recombines TRBV20-1 with TRBJ2-4; D is perhaps TRBD2 (6 bases). The J call may be incorrect, as the DNA end agrees better with TRBJ2-7. There are 15 residues in the CDR3. Germline-derived CDR1 and CDR2 are DFQATT and SNEGSKA (reference sequence). CDR3 protein: CSANNRLAGGYEQYF. CDR3 DNA: TGCAGTGCCAACAACCGGTTGGCCGGGGGATACGAGCAGTACTTC.